This T cell receptor beta chain was recovered during a study of OX40 agonist ivuxolimab in advanced cancers. Study-level information: A mean age of approximately 60 years, range about 20 to 79, was recorded, and roughly 80% were male.

This clone appeared once. Enrollment shut out patients with autoimmune disease history or systemic immunosuppression. This table comes from immunoSEQ multiplex PCR, and its TCRdb copy is limited to in-frame clones, with some not included. The sample holds 95,000 to 100,000 clones, approximately 93% seen once. Looked up from germline, CDR1 is SGHAT and CDR2 is FQNNGV. CDR3 length: 13 amino acids. V dropped 6 bases and J dropped 6 bases, with 15 bases sitting between them. The sample consisted of CD4+ or CD8+ T cells sorted from blood, taken in a trial of the OX40 agonist ivuxolimab. The receptor was isolated from an adult with an advanced solid tumor such as melanoma, head and neck, liver or kidney cancer. V usage is TRBV11-2 and J usage is TRBJ2-7, with TRBD1 as a possible D gene (6 bases). CDR3 in amino acids: CASSLDRIGEQYV. CDR3 DNA: TGTGCCAGCAGTCTCGACAGGATCGGCGAGCAGTACGTC.